These 20 T cell receptor beta chains share one sample of origin, sequenced in a study of CXCR3-negative and CXCR3-positive naive CD8 T cells. TRB cDNA was prepared as libraries by UMI-labeled 5' RACE. From the 5' RACE reads, TCRdb lists one entry per CDR3 protein and no DNA. The table lists around 90,000 distinct CDR3 sequences. The sequencing sample was made of naive CXCR3- CD8+ T cells from blood. Indicated subset: CD45RO-CCR7+CD27+CD95- naive CD8+ T cells lacking CXCR3 (TNR3-). These receptors were taken from a human donor in good health. Some clones in this sample may be carry-over from other donors' samples.

The V call is TRBV3-1, the J call TRBJ1-4. Germline V lookup: CDR1 LGHDT, CDR2 YNNKEL (reference sequence). This CDR3 region has 18 residues. The CDR3 loop is CASSQPSFGTTTNEKLFF. The complete variable domain, with remaining parts taken from reference TRBV3-1 and TRBJ1-4, reads DTAVSQTPKYLVTQMGNDKSIKCEQNLGHDTMYWYKQDSKKFLKIMFSYNNKELIINETVPNRFSPKSPDKAHLNLHINSLELGDSAVYFCASSQPSFGTTTNEKLFFGSGTQLSVL.

The chain joins TRBV5-1 to TRBJ2-1; the D gene TCRdb calls, TRBD1, cannot be checked with no DNA. This CDR3 has 13 residues. Germline V lookup: CDR1 SGHRS, CDR2 YFSETQ. The CDR3 protein is CASSFSGAGEQFF. Supplemented by reference TRBV5-1 and TRBJ2-1, the full variable domain reads KAGVTQTPRYLIKTRGQQVTLSCSPISGHRSVSWYQQTPGQGLQFLFEYFSETQRNKGNFPGRFSGRQFSNSRSEMNVSTLELGDSALYLCASSFSGAGEQFFGPGTRLTVL.

The chain uses TRBV12-3 or TRBV12-4 and TRBJ1-2; the D call of TRBD1 rests on TCRdb alone, since no DNA is present to check it. CDR3 length: 12 amino acids. The CDR3 spells CASIIRGGGYTF.

The chain links TRBV27 to TRBJ2-3. The CDR3 consists of 12 residues. Germline V gives CDR1 MNHEY, CDR2 SMNVEV (reference sequence). The CDR3: CASSLLDDTQYF.

The CDR3 is CASSSTPGPLNTGELFF. V is TRBV7-4 and J is TRBJ2-2; TCRdb's D gene call, TRBD1, goes unchecked for lack of DNA. The CDR3 is 17 residues long. Germline assignment: CDR1 SGHVT and CDR2 SQSDAQ. Variable domain in full (rest from reference TRBV7-4 and TRBJ2-2): GAGVSQSPRYKVAKRGRDVALRCDSISGHVTLYWYRQTLGQGSEVLTYSQSDAQRDKSGRPSGRFSAERPERSVSTLKIQRTEQGDSAVYLCASSSTPGPLNTGELFFGEGSRLTVL.

The genes are TRBV29-1 and TRBJ2-7; TCRdb's D gene call, TRBD1, goes unchecked for lack of DNA. CDR3 length equals 12 residues. The germline V gene encodes CDR1 SQVTM and CDR2 ANQGSEA. This chain's CDR3 is CSVVTGVYEQYF.

The chain couples TRBV11-2 to TRBJ2-2; with no DNA, the TCRdb D assignment of TRBD1 cannot be verified. The CDR3 loop spans 16 amino acids. CDR1 is SGHAT and CDR2 is FQNNGV in the germline V gene. The CDR3 region is CASSGQGDTNTGELFF.

The genes are TRBV7-9 and TRBJ1-1; no DNA is available, so the TRBD1 call from TCRdb remains unchecked. The germline V gene has CDR1 SEHNR and CDR2 FQNEAQ (reference sequence). CDR3 length: 16 amino acids. CDR3 sequence reads: CASSFPPQGFNTEAFF.

The chain recombines TRBV20-1 with TRBJ1-1; without DNA, the TCRdb call of TRBD1 cannot be checked. Germline V gene sequence: CDR1 DFQATT, CDR2 SNEGSKA (reference sequence). The CDR3 extends over 15 amino acids. The CDR3 sequence: CSATGQEGVNTEAFF.

The CDR3 spells CSVELAGGGDTQYF. The chain carries TRBV29-1 and TRBJ2-3; TCRdb indicates TRBD2, and absent DNA this call remains unverified. Per the germline V gene, CDR1 is SQVTM and CDR2 is ANQGSEA. This CDR3 is 14 amino acids long.

The chain employs TRBV28 and TRBJ2-2; TCRdb gives TRBD2 as the D gene, but with no DNA this cannot be confirmed. CDR1 is MDHEN, CDR2 SYDVKM, per germline. There are 16 residues in the CDR3. The CDR3 sequence is CASSSIAGRDTGELFF.

The chain is built from TRBV7-3 and TRBJ2-3; TCRdb calls TRBD2, which cannot be checked without DNA. The CDR3 runs 14 residues. Germline values: CDR1 SGHTA, CDR2 FQGTGA. CDR3 protein: CASSPAGEWDTQYF.

The CDR3 protein is CASSLGGRDEQYF. The rearrangement links TRBV7-2 to TRBJ2-7; the D call of TRBD2 rests on TCRdb alone, since no DNA is present to check it. This CDR3 is 13 amino acids long. Germline V gene data show CDR1 as SGHTA and CDR2 as FQGNSA.

The chain joins TRBV7-9 to TRBJ1-1. CDR3 size: 15 residues. The germline gives CDR1 SEHNR, CDR2 FQNEAQ (reference sequence). The CDR3 loop reads CASSSWVQSNTEAFF.

This rearrangement joins TRBV7-9 to TRBJ2-7; TCRdb indicates TRBD1, and absent DNA this call remains unverified. The CDR3 is 15 amino acids. Looked up from germline, CDR1 is SEHNR and CDR2 is FQNEAQ (reference sequence). The CDR3 is CASIPAGQGWGEQYF.

The J gene is TRBJ1-1, the V gene TRBV3-1; TCRdb names TRBD1, which stays unverified in the absence of DNA. The germline CDR1 and CDR2 sequences are LGHDT and YNNKEL (reference sequence). The CDR3 has 16 amino acids. The CDR3 is CASSRTGMGIGTEAFF.

The chain couples TRBV7-9 to TRBJ1-1; TCRdb's D call, TRBD1, is unchecked because there is no DNA. In germline, CDR1 is SEHNR, CDR2 FQNEAQ (reference sequence). This CDR3 contains 14 residues. The CDR3 reads CASSSTGQNTEAFF.

The chain is built from TRBV6-6 and TRBJ2-1; TCRdb indicates TRBD1, and absent DNA this call remains unverified. CDR3 length: 15 amino acids. Germline V lookup: CDR1 MNHNY, CDR2 SVGAGI (reference sequence). The CDR3 here is CASSSQGMAYNEQFF.

V is TRBV15 and J is TRBJ2-3; the D gene TCRdb calls, TRBD1, cannot be checked with no DNA. Looked up from germline, CDR1 is LNHNV and CDR2 is YYDKDF (reference sequence). The CDR3 loop spans 15 amino acids. Here the CDR3 reads CATSEPSRGEDTQYF.

The chain joins TRBV11-3 to TRBJ2-7; the TCRdb D gene call, TRBD1, has no DNA to confirm it. The CDR3 consists of 17 residues. Germline-derived CDR1 and CDR2 are SGHNT and YENEEA. The CDR3 here is CASSFNLPGQGSYEQYF.